The clone carrying this T cell receptor beta chain turned up a few times. Its matching antigen is unknown. Using its own MiXCR run on the 5' RACE reads, TCRdb lists one record per CDR3 protein. In the table there are 400,000 to 450,000 distinct CDR3 sequences, approximately 19% of which are singletons. This specimen belongs to a study of T cells after yellow fever vaccination. Study conclusions and caveats: One caveat is that FACS-sorted repertoires could contain abundant clonotypes contaminating from the bulk population. Reappearance after the booster was seen for most primary-vaccination clones, at 95% to 98% CD4 and around 88% CD8. Compared with primary, the secondary response was weaker and peaked at day 5, not 15.

Germline CDR1 reads SGHVS; CDR2 reads FQNEAQ. The CDR3 is 15 residues long. Germline trimming cut 5 bases from V and 4 bases from J; bases unmatched to any gene: 6. The sample consisted of PBMCs, taken before the yellow fever booster vaccination. This clonotype was sampled from a man between 18 and 35 years old who received the YFV17D yellow fever vaccine. The V call is TRBV7-8, the J call TRBJ2-5; 11 bases map to TRBD2. The CDR3 sequence is CASSGTSGVRETQYF. The CDR3 DNA reads as TGTGCCAGCAGCGGGACTAGCGGCGTGAGAGAGACCCAGTACTTC.